This T cell receptor (beta chain) came from a study of identical twins. Whole-study results and caveats: Fewer insertions characterized abundant cord blood beta clonotypes, whereas memory repertoires showed none.

Notes on this clonotype: Antigen specificity is unknown.

A universal primer site was incorporated via template switching, and the cDNA contained unique molecular identifiers. TCRdb redid the calling of the 5' RACE reads with MiXCR, one entry per CDR3 protein. The sample lists hundreds of thousands of distinct CDR3 sequences, 20% to 25% occurring once. This CDR3 is built from 15 residues. The J segment lost 5 bases and the V segment lost 5 bases, leaving 10 bases of the junction unmatched. Germline CDR1 and CDR2: LGHDT and YNNKEL (reference sequence). These data were likewise used in another study, on T cells expressing NK-cell markers. That paper notes: All TCR beta repertoires analysed originated from sorted CD3+CD56+NKG2C+, CD3+CD56+NKG2C- and CD3+CD56-NKG2C+ T cells.

This receptor was taken from a woman between 18 and 29 years old in good health. The chain joins TRBV3-1 to TRBJ1-1; 8 bases are shared with TRBD1. Material for sequencing was CD4+ T cells sorted from blood. CDR3 sequence: CASSSSRTGRTEAFF. The DNA for the CDR3 is TGTGCCAGCAGCTCGTCCCGGACAGGGAGGACTGAAGCTTTCTTT.